Each of the 5 T cell receptor beta chains below was sequenced from the same sample in a study of T cell changes during pregnancy in multiple sclerosis. Sequenced by immunoSEQ multiplex PCR; TCRdb stores in-frame clones only, minus some. The sample has approximately 42,000 clones; roughly 84% are singletons. This specimen was CD4+ T cells from peripheral blood mononuclear cells, taken before pregnancy. These receptors originate from a female donor with multiple sclerosis, enrolled in a pregnancy study.

This chain joins TRBV30 and TRBJ1-2, with 9 bases fitting TRBD1. The V segment lost 0 bases and the J segment 4 bases; nucleotides outside the gene matches: 3. The germline V gene encodes CDR1 GTSNPN and CDR2 SVGIG (reference sequence). CDR3 length: 14 amino acids. The CDR3 loop reads CAWSVQGAGYGYTF. CDR3 in DNA: TGTGCCTGGAGTGTACAGGGGGCGGGCTATGGCTACACCTTC.

The gene calls are TRBV11-3 and TRBJ2-7; 10 bases map to TRBD1. In germline, CDR1 is SGHNT, CDR2 YENEEA. Losses at the gene ends were 6 bases for V and 3 bases for J; bases not matched to a gene: 8. The CDR3 has 15 residues. The CDR3 DNA reads TGTGCCAGCAGTCACTCCGGGACAGGGGTCTACGAGCAGTACTTC. Translation: CASSHSGTGVYEQYF. Using reference TRBV11-3 and TRBJ2-7 for the parts outside the CDR3, the full variable domain is EAGVVQSPRYKIIEKKQPVAFWCNPISGHNTLYWYLQNLGQGPELLIRYENEEAVDDSQLPKDRFSAERLKGVDSTLKIQPAELGDSAVYLCASSHSGTGVYEQYFGPGTRLTVT.

A single count supports this clone. The chain joins TRBV29-1 to TRBJ2-3, with 11 bases identical to TRBD2. The CDR3 runs 13 residues. Trimming took 7 bases from V and 2 from J; bases not matched to a gene: 2. CDR1 is SQVTM and CDR2 is ANQGSEA in the germline V gene. The DNA of the CDR3 is TGCAGCGCGACTAGCGGGACCACAGATACGCAGTATTTT. This sequence encodes CSATSGTTDTQYF.

This chain joins TRBV27 and TRBJ1-2, with a tentative D call TRBD1 (6 bases). CDR3 size: 13 residues. Trimming stripped 5 bases from V and 3 bases from J, with 10 bases between. Germline V CDR1 and CDR2: MNHEY, SMNVEV (reference sequence). In nucleotides, the CDR3 is TGTGCCAGCAGTGGGGGGGCGGACTATGGCTACACCTTC. Translated, it gives CASSGGADYGYTF.

The chain couples TRBV7-2 to TRBJ2-1; 9 bases fit TRBD1. The trim removed 6 bases at V and 7 bases at J, leaving 10 bases unmatched. CDR1 and CDR2 from the germline V gene are SGHTA and FQGNSA. The CDR3 is made up of 15 amino acids. In DNA, the CDR3 is TGTGCCAGCAGTGTCCAGGACAGGGGTGCGAATGAGCAGTTCTTC. Translated: CASSVQDRGANEQFF.